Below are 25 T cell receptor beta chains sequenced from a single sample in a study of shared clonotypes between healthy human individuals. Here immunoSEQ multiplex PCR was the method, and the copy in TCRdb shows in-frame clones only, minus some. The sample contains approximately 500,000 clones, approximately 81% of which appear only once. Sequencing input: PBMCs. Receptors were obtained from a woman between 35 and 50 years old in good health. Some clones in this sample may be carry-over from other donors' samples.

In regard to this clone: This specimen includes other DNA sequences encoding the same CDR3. The CDR3 bases are TGTGCCAGCAGCTTAGTGGGCGGCTCCTACGAGCAGTACTTC. Translation: CASSLVGGSYEQYF. The chain employs TRBV7-9 and TRBJ2-7; D gene uncertain. The CDR3 consists of 14 residues. CDR1 SEHNR and CDR2 FQNEAQ come from the germline V gene (reference sequence). The V end was cut by 1 base, the J end by 0 bases, with 7 bases between.

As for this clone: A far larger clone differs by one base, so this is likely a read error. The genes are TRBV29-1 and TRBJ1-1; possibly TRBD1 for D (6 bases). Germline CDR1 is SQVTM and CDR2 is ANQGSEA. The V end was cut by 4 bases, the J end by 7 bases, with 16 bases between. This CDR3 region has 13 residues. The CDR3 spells CSVVRTEGYEAFF. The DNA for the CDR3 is TGCAGCGTTGTTAGGACAGAGGGCTATGAAGCTTTCTTT.

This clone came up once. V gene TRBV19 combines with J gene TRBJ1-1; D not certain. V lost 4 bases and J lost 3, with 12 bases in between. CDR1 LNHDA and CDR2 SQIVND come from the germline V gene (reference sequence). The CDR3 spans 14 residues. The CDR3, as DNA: TGTGCCAGTAGTAATTACGGTCGGGACACTGAAGCTTTCTTT. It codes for CASSNYGRDTEAFF.

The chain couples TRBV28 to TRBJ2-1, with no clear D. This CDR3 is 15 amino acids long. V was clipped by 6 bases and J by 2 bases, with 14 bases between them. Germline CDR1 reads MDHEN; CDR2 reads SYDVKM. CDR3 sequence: CASSPFEGPYNEQFF. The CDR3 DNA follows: TGTGCCAGCAGCCCCTTCGAAGGCCCCTACAATGAGCAGTTCTTC.

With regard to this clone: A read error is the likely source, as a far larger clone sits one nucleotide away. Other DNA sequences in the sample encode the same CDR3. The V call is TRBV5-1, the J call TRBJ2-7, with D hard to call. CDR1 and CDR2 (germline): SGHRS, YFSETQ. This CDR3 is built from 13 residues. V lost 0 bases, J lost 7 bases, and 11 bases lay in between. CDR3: CASSLDGSREQYF. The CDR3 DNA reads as TGCGCCAGCAGCTTGGACGGTAGCCGGGAGCAGTACTTC.

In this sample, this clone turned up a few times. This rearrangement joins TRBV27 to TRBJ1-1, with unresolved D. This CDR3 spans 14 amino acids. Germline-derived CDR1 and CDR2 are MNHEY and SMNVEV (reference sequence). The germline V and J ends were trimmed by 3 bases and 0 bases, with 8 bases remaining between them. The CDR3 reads CASSFAGMNTEAFF. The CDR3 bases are TGTGCCAGCAGTTTCGCAGGCATGAACACTGAAGCTTTCTTT.

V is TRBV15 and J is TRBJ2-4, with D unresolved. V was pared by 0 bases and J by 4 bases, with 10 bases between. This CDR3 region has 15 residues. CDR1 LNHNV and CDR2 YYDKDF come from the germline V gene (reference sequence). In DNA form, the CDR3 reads TGTGCCACCAGCAGAGAGGGTACTAAAAAAAACATTCAGTACTTC. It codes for CATSREGTKKNIQYF.

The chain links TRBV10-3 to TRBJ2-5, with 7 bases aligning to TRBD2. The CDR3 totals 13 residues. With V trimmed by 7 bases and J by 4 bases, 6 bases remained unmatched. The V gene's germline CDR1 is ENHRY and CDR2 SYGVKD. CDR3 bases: TGTGCCATCAAGGGGAGCGGGGTAGAGACCCAGTACTTC. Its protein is CAIKGSGVETQYF.

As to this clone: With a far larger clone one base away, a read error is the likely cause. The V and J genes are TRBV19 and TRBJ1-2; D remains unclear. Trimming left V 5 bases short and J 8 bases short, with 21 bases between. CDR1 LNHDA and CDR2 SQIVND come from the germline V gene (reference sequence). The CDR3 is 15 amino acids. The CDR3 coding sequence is TGTGCCAGTAGTCCGGCCGGGCAGTGGGGATTCGGCTACACCTTC. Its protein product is CASSPAGQWGFGYTF.

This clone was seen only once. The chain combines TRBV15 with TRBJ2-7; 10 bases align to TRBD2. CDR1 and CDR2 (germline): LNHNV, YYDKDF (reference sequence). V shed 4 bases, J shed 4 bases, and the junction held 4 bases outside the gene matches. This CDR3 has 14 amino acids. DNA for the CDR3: TGTGCCACCAGCAAACTAGCGGGATTATACGAGCAGTACTTC. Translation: CATSKLAGLYEQYF.

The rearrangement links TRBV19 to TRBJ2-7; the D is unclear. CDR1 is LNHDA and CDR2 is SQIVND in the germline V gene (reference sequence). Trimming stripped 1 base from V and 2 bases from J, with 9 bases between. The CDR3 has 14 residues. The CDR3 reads CASSIGTPTYEQYF. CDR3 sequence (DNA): TGTGCCAGTAGTATAGGAACACCAACCTACGAGCAGTACTTC.

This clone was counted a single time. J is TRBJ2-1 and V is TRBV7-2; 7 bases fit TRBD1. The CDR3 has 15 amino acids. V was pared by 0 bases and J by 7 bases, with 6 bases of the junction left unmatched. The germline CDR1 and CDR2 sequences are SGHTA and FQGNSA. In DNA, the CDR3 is TGTGCCAGCAGCTTAGCTGGGACAGTGGGGAATGAGCAGTTCTTC. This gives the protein CASSLAGTVGNEQFF. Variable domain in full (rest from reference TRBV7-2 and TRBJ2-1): GAGVSQSPSNKVTEKGKDVELRCDPISGHTALYWYRQSLGQGLEFLIYFQGNSAPDKSGLPSDRFSAERTGGSVSTLTIQRTQQEDSAVYLCASSLAGTVGNEQFFGPGTRLTVL.

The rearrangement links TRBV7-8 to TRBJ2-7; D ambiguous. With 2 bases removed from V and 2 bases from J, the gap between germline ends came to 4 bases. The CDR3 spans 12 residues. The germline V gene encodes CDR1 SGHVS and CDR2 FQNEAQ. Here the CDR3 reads CASSLRAYEQYF. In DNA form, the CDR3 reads TGTGCCAGCAGCTTACGAGCCTACGAGCAGTACTTC.

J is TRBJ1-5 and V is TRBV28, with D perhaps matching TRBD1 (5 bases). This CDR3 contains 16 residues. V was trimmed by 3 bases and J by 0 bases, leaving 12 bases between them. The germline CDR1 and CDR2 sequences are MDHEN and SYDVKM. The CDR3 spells CASSLAGIDSNQPQHF. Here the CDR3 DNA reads TGTGCCAGCAGTTTGGCAGGGATCGATAGCAATCAGCCCCAGCATTTT.

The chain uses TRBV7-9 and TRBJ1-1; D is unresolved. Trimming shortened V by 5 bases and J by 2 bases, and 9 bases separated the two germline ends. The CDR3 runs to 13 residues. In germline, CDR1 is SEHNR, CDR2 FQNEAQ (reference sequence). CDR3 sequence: CASSEILNTEAFF. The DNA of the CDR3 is TGTGCCAGCAGCGAAATCTTAAACACTGAAGCTTTCTTT.

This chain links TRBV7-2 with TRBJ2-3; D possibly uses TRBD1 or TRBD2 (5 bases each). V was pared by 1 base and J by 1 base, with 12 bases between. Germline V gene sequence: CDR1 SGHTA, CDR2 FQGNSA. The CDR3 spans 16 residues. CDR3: CASSLGNRDGTDTQYF. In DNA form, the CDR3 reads TGTGCCAGCAGCTTAGGAAACCGGGACGGCACAGATACGCAGTATTTT.

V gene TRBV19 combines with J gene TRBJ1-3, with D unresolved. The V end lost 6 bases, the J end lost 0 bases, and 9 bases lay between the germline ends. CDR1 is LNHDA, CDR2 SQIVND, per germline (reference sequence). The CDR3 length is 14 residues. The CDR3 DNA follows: TGTGCCAGTAGCTTACTGGACTCTGGAAACACCATATATTTT. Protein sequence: CASSLLDSGNTIYF.

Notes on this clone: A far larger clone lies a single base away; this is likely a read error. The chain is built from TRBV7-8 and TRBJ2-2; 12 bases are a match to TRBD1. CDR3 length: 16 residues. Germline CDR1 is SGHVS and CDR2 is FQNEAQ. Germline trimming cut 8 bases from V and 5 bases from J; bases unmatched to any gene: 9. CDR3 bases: TGTGCCAGCGGCTCGCGGGACAGGGGGCGAACCGGGGAGCTGTTTTTT. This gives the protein CASGSRDRGRTGELFF.

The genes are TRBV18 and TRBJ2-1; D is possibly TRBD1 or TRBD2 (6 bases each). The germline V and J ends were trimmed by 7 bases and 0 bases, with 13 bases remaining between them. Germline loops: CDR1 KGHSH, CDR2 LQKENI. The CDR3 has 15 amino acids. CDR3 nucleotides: TGTGCCAGCTGGACAGCGGGCAGCTCCTACAATGAGCAGTTCTTC. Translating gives CASWTAGSSYNEQFF.

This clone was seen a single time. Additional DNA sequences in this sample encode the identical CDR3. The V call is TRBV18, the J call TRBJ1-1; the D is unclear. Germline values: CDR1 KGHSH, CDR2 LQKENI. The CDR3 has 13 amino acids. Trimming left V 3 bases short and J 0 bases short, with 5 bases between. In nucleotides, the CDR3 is TGTGCCAGCTCACCGGAGTTGAACACTGAAGCTTTCTTT. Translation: CASSPELNTEAFF.

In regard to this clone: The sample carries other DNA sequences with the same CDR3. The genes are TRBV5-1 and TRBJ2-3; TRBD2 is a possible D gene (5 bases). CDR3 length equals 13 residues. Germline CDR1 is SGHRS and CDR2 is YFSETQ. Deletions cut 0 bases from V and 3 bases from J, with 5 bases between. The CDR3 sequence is CASSLGGTDTQYF. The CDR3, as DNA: TGCGCCAGCAGCTTGGGAGGGACAGATACGCAGTATTTT.

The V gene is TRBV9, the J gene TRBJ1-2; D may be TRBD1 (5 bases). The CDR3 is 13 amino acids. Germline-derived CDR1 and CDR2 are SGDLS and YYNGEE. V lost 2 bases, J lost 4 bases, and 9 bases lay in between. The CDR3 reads CASSVRDGYGYTF. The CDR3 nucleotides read TGTGCCAGCAGCGTCAGGGACGGCTATGGCTACACCTTC.

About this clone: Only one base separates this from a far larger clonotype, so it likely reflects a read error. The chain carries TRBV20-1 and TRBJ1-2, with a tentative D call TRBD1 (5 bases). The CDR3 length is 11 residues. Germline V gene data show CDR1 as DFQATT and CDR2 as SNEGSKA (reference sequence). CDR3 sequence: CRTKRGDGYTF. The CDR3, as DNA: TGCAGGACCAAACGGGGGGACGGCTACACCTTC.

DNA of the CDR3: TGTGCCAGCAGCCAAGAAAACCCCGGGTTGGGAGAGACCCAGTACTTC. This gives the protein CASSQENPGLGETQYF. This chain links TRBV4-2 with TRBJ2-5; D uncertain. Germline loops: CDR1 LGHNA, CDR2 YNFKEQ. The V end lost 0 bases, the J end lost 4 bases, and 15 bases lay between the germline ends. The CDR3 runs 16 residues.

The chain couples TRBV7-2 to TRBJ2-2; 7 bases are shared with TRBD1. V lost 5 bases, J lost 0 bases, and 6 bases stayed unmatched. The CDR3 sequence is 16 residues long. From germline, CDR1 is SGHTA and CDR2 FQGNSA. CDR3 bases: TGTGCCAGCAGCCCCTCAGGGGGTTCGAACACCGGGGAGCTGTTTTTT. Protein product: CASSPSGGSNTGELFF.